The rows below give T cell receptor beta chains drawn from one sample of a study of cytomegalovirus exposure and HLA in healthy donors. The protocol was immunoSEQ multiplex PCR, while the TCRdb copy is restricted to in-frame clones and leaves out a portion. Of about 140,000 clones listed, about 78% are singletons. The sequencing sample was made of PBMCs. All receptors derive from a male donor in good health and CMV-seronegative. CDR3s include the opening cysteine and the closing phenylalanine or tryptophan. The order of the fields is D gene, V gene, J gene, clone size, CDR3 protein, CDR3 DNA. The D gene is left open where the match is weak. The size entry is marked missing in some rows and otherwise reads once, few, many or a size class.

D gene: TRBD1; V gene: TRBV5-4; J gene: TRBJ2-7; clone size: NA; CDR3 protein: CASSSKPGQGSYEQYF; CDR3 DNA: TGTGCCAGCAGCTCGAAGCCAGGACAGGGATCGTACGAGCAGTACTTC
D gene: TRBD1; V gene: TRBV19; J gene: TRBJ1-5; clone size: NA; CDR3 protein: CASSIVRGVRSNQPQHF; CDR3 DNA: TGTGCCAGTAGTATAGTCAGGGGGGTGAGGAGCAATCAGCCCCAGCATTTT
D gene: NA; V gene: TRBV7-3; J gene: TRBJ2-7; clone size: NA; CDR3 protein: CASSPQGGSYEQYF; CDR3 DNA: TGTGCCAGCAGCCCCCAGGGGGGCTCCTACGAGCAGTACTTC
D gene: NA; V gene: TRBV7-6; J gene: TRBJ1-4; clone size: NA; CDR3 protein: CASSPPGRRGEKLFF; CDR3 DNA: TGTGCCAGCAGCCCCCCGGGTCGGAGGGGTGAAAAACTGTTTTTT
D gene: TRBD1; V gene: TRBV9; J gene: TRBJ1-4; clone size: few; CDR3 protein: CASSVARTGSEKLFF; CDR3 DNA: TGTGCCAGCAGCGTAGCTCGGACAGGGAGCGAAAAACTGTTTTTT
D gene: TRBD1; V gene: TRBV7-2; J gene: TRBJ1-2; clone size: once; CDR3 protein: CASSFTGTGDYGYTF; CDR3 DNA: TGTGCCAGCAGCTTCACCGGGACAGGGGATTATGGCTACACCTTC
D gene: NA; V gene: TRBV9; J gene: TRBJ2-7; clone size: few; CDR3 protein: CASSPQTAMDEQYF; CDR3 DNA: TGTGCCAGCAGCCCCCAGACAGCGATGGACGAGCAGTACTTC
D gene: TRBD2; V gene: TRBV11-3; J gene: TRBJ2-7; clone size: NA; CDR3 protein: CASSTSGSEQYF; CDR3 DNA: TGTGCCAGCAGCACTAGCGGCAGCGAGCAGTACTTC
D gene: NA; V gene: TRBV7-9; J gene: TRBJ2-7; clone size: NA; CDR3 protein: CASSPSLIRGKGAYEQYF; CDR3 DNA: TGTGCCAGCAGCCCCAGTCTCATTCGGGGAAAGGGGGCCTACGAGCAGTACTTC
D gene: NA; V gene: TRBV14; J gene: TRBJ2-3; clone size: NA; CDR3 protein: CASSQVEPSYGTDTQYF; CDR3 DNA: TGTGCCAGCAGCCAAGTTGAGCCCTCATACGGCACAGATACGCAGTATTTT
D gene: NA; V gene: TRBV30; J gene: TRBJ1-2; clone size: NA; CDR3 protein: CAWSGGEIFNYGYTF; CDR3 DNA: TGTGCCTGGAGTGGGGGGGAGATATTCAACTATGGCTACACCTTC
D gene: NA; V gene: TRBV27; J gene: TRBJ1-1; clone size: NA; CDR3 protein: CASSSPYTEAFF; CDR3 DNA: TGTGCCAGCAGTTCCCCGTACACTGAAGCTTTCTTT
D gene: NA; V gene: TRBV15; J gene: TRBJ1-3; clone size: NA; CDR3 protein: CATSRDPSSGNTIYF; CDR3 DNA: TGTGCCACCAGCAGAGATCCCAGCTCTGGAAACACCATATATTTT
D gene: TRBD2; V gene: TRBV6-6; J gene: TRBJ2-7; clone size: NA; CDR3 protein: CASRPSAGGSYEQYF; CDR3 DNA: TGTGCCAGCCGACCTTCGGCGGGAGGTTCCTACGAGCAGTACTTC
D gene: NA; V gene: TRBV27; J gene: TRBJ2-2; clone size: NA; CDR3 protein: CASLRVSTGELFF; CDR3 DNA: TGTGCCAGTCTCAGGGTTTCCACCGGGGAGCTGTTTTTT
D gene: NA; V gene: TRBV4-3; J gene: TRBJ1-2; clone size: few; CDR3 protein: CASSQDVAGFEGYTF; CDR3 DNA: TGCGCCAGCAGCCAAGATGTTGCGGGTTTCGAGGGCTACACCTTC
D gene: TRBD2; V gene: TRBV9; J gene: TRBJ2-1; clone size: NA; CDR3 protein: CASSVMAGGIDNEQFF; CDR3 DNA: TGTGCCAGCAGCGTTATGGCGGGAGGGATAGACAATGAGCAGTTCTTC
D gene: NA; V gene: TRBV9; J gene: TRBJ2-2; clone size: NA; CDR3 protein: CASSVDGRGVNTGELFF; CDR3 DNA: TGTGCCAGCAGCGTAGATGGTCGGGGAGTCAACACCGGGGAGCTGTTTTTT
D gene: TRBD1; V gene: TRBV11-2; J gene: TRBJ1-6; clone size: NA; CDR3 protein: CASSVGPGQQRWSLHF; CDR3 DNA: TGTGCCAGCAGTGTGGGGCCGGGACAGCAGAGATGGTCCCTCCACTTT
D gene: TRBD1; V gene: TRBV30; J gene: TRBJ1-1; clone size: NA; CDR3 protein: CAWNLGQGGEAFF; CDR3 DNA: TGTGCCTGGAATTTGGGACAGGGAGGTGAAGCTTTCTTT
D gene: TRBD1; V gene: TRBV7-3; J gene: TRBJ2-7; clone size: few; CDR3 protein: CASSVTGDHYEQYF; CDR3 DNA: TGTGCCAGCAGCGTGACAGGGGATCACTACGAGCAGTACTTC
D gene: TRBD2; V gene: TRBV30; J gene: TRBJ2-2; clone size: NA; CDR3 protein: CAWRQPGLAGLNTGELFF; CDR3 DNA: TGTGCCTGGAGACAGCCAGGACTAGCGGGATTAAACACCGGGGAGCTGTTTTTT
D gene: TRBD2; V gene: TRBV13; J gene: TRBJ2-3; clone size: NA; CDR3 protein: CASSPWGGNTQYF; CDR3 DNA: TGTGCCAGCAGCCCTTGGGGGGGAAATACGCAGTATTTT
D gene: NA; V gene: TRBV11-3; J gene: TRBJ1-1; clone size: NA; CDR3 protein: CASSLGGGRSTEAFF; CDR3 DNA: TGTGCCAGCAGCTTAGGGGGGGGTCGGAGCACTGAAGCTTTCTTT
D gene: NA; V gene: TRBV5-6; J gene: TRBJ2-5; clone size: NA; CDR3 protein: CASSPGLSGRETQYF; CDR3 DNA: TGTGCCAGCAGCCCGGGACTTTCTGGGAGGGAGACCCAGTACTTC
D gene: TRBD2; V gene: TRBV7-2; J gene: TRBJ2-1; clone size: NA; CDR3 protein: CASSRFSGRDTMGEQFF; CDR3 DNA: TGTGCCAGCAGCCGCTTTAGCGGGAGAGACACAATGGGTGAGCAGTTCTTC
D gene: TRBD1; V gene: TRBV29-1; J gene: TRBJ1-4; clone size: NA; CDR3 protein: CSVPTGTGGAELFF; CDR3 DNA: TGCAGCGTTCCAACCGGGACAGGGGGCGCGGAACTGTTTTTT
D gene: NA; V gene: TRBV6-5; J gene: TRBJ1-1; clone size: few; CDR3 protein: CASSYSRNTEAFF; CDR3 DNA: TGTGCCAGCAGTTACTCGCGGAACACTGAAGCTTTCTTT
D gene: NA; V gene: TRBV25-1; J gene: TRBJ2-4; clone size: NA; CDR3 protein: CASSGTSHQYF; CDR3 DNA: TGTGCCAGCAGTGGAACAAGTCATCAGTACTTC
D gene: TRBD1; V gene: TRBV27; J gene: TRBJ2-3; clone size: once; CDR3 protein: CASSLEGKGGYSDTQYF; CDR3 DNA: TGTGCCAGCAGTTTAGAGGGCAAAGGGGGCTACTCAGATACGCAGTATTTT
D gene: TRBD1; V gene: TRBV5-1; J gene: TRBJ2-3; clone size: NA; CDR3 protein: CASSLFGQGTSTDTQYF; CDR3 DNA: TGCGCCAGCAGCCTTTTCGGACAGGGCACTAGCACAGATACGCAGTATTTT
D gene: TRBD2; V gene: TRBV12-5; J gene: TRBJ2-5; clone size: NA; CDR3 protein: CASGLFLLLAGGLETQYF; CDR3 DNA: TGTGCTAGTGGTTTGTTCCTTTTATTAGCGGGGGGGCTGGAGACCCAGTACTTC
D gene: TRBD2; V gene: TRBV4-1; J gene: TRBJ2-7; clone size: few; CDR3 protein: CASSQGGLAGTYEQYF; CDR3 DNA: TGCGCCAGCAGCCAGGGAGGACTAGCGGGGACCTACGAGCAGTACTTC
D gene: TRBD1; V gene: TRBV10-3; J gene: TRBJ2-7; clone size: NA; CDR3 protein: CAVEGQSYEQYF; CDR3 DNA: TGTGCCGTTGAGGGACAGTCGTACGAGCAGTACTTC
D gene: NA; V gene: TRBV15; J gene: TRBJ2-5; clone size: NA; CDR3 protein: CATSRDREGPETQYF; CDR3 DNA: TGTGCCACCAGCAGAGATCGCGAGGGCCCAGAGACCCAGTACTTC
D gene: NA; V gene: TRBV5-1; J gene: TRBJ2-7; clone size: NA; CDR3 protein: CASSLEAGVPLSSYEQYF; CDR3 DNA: TGCGCCAGCAGCTTGGAGGCAGGGGTCCCCCTCAGCTCCTACGAGCAGTACTTC
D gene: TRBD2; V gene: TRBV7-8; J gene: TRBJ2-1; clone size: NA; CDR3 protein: CASSPSGNGGNEQFF; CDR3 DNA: TGTGCCAGCAGCCCTAGCGGGAATGGAGGGAATGAGCAGTTCTTC
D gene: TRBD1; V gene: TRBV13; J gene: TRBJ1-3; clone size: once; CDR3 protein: CASSVPQTGTGVPGNTIYF; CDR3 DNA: TGTGCCAGCAGCGTACCCCAAACCGGGACAGGGGTACCTGGAAACACCATATATTTT
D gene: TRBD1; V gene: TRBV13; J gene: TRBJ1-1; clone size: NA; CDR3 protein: CASSSIWRGLVTEAFF; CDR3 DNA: TGTGCCAGCAGCTCCATCTGGAGGGGGCTTGTGACTGAAGCTTTCTTT
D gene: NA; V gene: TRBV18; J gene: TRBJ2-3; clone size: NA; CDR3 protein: CASSGSGGHGTDTQYF; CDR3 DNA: TGTGCCAGCTCGGGTTCAGGTGGTCACGGCACAGATACGCAGTATTTT
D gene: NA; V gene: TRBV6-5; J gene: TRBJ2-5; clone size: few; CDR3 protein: CASRTPDSQETQYF; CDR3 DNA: TGTGCCAGCAGGACTCCAGACAGCCAAGAGACCCAGTACTTC
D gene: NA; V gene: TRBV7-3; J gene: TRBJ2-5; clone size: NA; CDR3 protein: CASSLLGGRETQYF; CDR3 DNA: TGTGCCAGCAGCTTATTGGGGGGGCGAGAGACCCAGTACTTC
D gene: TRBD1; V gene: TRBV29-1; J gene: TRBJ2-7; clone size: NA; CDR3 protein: CSVEDGDSSYEQYF; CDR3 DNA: TGCAGCGTTGAAGACGGGGACAGCTCCTACGAGCAGTACTTC
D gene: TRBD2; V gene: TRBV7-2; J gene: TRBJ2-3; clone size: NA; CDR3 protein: CASSPTSGTGTQYF; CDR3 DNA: TGTGCCAGCAGCCCGACTAGCGGGACGGGTACGCAGTATTTT
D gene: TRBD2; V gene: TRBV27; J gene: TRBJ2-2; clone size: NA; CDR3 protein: CASRPWSQGGPYGELFF; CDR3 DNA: TGTGCCAGCAGACCCTGGTCGCAGGGAGGGCCTTACGGGGAGCTGTTTTTT
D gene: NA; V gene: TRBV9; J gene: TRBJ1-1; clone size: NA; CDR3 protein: CASSVLGRYLGGAFF; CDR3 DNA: TGTGCCAGCAGCGTACTAGGGCGGTATTTGGGGGGGGCTTTCTTT
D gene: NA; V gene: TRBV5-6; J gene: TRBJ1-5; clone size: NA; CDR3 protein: CASSYRGGDQPQHF; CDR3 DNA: TGTGCCAGCAGCTACCGTGGCGGAGATCAGCCCCAGCATTTT
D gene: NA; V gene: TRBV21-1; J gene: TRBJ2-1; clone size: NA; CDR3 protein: CASTDRGRNEQFF; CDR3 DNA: TGTGCCAGCACCGACAGGGGTAGGAATGAGCAGTTCTTC
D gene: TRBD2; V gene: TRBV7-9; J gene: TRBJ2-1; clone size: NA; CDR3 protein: CASSRGLAPNNEQFF; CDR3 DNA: TGTGCCAGCAGCCGTGGACTAGCTCCAAACAATGAGCAGTTCTTC
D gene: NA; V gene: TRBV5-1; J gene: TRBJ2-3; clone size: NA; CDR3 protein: CASSLTDTQYF; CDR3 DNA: TGCGCCAGCAGCCTCACAGATACGCAGTATTTT